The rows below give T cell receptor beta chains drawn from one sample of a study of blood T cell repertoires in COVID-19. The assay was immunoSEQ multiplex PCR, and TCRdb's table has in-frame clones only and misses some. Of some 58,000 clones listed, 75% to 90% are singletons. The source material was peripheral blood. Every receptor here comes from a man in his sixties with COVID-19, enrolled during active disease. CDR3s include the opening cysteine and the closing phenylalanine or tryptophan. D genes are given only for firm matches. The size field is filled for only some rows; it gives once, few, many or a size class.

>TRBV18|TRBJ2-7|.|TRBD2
TGTGCCAGCTCACCACTAGCGGGAGGGCCTGTCCCCTACGAGCAGTACTTC
CASSPLAGGPVPYEQYF
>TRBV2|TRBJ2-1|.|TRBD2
TGTGCCAGCAGTACTTTCGGACTAGCGGGGAAGGAGCAGTTCTTC
CASSTFGLAGKEQFF
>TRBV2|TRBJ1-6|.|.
TGTGCCAGCAGTGAATTCCGTAGGGGTAGGGATAATTCACCCCTCCACTTT
CASSEFRRGRDNSPLHF
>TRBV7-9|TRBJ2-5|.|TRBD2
TGTGCCAGCAGCTTAGGGGGAGGGCAAGAGACCCAGTACTTC
CASSLGGGQETQYF
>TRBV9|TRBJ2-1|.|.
TGTGCCAGCAGCCTCAGGAGTGGGGCTGCATACAATGAGCAGTTCTTC
CASSLRSGAAYNEQFF
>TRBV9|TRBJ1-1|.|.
TGTGCCAGCAGCGTAGCTGGGGGCAGTAACACTGAAGCTTTCTTT
CASSVAGGSNTEAFF
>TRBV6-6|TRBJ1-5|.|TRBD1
TGTGCCAGCAGTGCGCCGGGACAGGCAAATCAGCCCCAGCATTTT
CASSAPGQANQPQHF
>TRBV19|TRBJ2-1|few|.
TGTGCCAGTAGGGTAGACAGGAGCTCCTACAATGAGCAGTTCTTC
CASRVDRSSYNEQFF
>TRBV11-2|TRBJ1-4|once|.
TGTGCCAGCAGACGCTGGGGGGAGGGTGAAAAACTGTTTTTT
CASRRWGEGEKLFF
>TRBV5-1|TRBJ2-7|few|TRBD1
TGCGCCAGCAGCTTGGGGGACAGTCCCTACGAGCAGTACTTC
CASSLGDSPYEQYF
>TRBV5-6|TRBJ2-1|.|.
TGTGCCAGCAGTCCACTCGGCCGGGGGAGTTACAATGAGCAGTTCTTC
CASSPLGRGSYNEQFF
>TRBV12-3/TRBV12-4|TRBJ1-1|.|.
TGTGCCAGCAGTGTTGGAGGGAACACTGAAGCTTTCTTT
CASSVGGNTEAFF
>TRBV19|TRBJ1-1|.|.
TGTGCCAGTAGTAGCGCCAGGGGTTCGGGGAACACTGAAGCTTTCTTT
CASSSARGSGNTEAFF
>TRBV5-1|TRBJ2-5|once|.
TGCGCCAGCAGCTTGGGACTCCCCCAAGAGACCCAGTACTTC
CASSLGLPQETQYF
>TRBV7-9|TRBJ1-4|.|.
TGTGCCAGCAGGCAGGAGGCAACTAATGAAAAACTGTTTTTT
CASRQEATNEKLFF
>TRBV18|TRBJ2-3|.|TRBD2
TGTGCCAGCTCACCAATCCCTAGCGGGGGTTCAAAAGATACGCAGTATTTT
CASSPIPSGGSKDTQYF
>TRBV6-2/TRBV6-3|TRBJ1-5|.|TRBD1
TGTGCCAGCAGTTACTCGGACAGGGGGGATCAGCCCCAGCATTTT
CASSYSDRGDQPQHF
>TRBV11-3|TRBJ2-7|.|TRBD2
TGTGCCAGCAGCTTCCGACTAGCGTACGAGCAGTACTTC
CASSFRLAYEQYF
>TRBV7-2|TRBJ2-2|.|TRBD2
TGTGCCAGCAGCACCCGACAGGGGTTAGCGGGAGGAGGCACCGGGGAGCTGTTTTTT
CASSTRQGLAGGGTGELFF
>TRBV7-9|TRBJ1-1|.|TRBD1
TGTGCCAGCAGCTCGCCCCGGGACAGGTGGGAGAACACTGAAGCTTTCTTT
CASSSPRDRWENTEAFF
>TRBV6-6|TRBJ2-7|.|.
TGTGCCAGCAGTGCCGACAGACCCTACGAGCAGTACTTC
CASSADRPYEQYF
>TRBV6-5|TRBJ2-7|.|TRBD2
TGTGCCAGCAGCATAAGAGCGGGAGTCAGTAACGAGCAGTACTTC
CASSIRAGVSNEQYF
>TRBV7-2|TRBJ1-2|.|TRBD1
TGTGCCAGCAGCCTGGACAGGGGCTATGGCTACACCTTC
CASSLDRGYGYTF
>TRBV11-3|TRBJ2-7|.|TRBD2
TGTGCCAGCAGCCCGGGGGGGAGCTCCTACGAGCAGTACTTC
CASSPGGSSYEQYF
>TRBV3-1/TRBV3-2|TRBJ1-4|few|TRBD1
TGTGCCAGCAGCTTGGGGACAGGGAATGAAAAACTGTTTTTT
CASSLGTGNEKLFF
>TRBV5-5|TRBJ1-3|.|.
TGTGCCAGCAGTCGTAATTTCGACAGCGGAAACACCATATATTTT
CASSRNFDSGNTIYF
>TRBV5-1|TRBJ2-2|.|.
TGCGCCAGCAGCTTGGCCAAAGCCACCGGGGAGCTGTTTTTT
CASSLAKATGELFF
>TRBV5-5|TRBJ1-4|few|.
TGTGCCAGCAGCTTGGCCGCGGGTGAAAAACTGTTTTTT
CASSLAAGEKLFF
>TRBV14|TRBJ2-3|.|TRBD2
TGTGCCAGCAGCCAGGCTCCTCTGGCGGGAGCCTCAGATACGCAGTATTTT
CASSQAPLAGASDTQYF
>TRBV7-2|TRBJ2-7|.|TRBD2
TGTGCCAGCAGCTTACAGGGACTAGCGGGAGACGAGCAGTACTTC
CASSLQGLAGDEQYF
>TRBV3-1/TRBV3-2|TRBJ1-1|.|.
TGTGCCAGCAGTCTCCAGGGAAACACTGAAGCTTTCTTT
CASSLQGNTEAFF
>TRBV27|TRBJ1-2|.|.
TGTGCCAGCAGTTTATACCCAGGGGCAAACTATGGCTACACCTTC
CASSLYPGANYGYTF
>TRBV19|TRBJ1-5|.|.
TGTGCCAGTAGCTTGAGGGGGATGGATGGCGTTAGGGACCCCCAGCATTTT
CASSLRGMDGVRDPQHF
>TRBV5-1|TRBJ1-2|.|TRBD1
TGCGCCAGCAGCTTGGAGGTAGGGGGCAGCTATGGCTACACCTTC
CASSLEVGGSYGYTF
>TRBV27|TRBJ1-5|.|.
TGTGCCAGCAGTTTAATGGGGCGGACCAGCTCCCCCATCAGGGCCCAGCATTTT
CASSLMGRTSSPIRAQHF
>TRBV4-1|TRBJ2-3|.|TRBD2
TGCGCCAGCAGCCAAGGAGGGGCGGGGGGAAGCACAGATACGCAGTATTTT
CASSQGGAGGSTDTQYF
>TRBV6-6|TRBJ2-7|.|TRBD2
TGTGCCAGCAGTCCACAGCCGAAACTAGCGGGTTATAGGGAGCAGTACTTC
CASSPQPKLAGYREQYF
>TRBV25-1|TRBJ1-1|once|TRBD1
TGTGCCAGCACCACAGGGGCAGGGAACACTGAAGCTTTCTTT
CASTTGAGNTEAFF
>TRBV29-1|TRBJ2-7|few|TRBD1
TGCAGCGCCAAGACCGGGACAGGGGAGTTCTACGAGCAGTACTTC
CSAKTGTGEFYEQYF
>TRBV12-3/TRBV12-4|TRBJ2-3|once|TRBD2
TGTGCCAGCAGTCCTACTAGCGGGAGTCGGTATTTT
CASSPTSGSRYF
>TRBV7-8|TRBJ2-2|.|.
TGTGCCAGCAGCTTACTCGAGCAGGGGGGCACCGGGGAGCTGTTTTTT
CASSLLEQGGTGELFF
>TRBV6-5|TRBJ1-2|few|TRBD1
TGTGCCAGCACCATCGGAGACAGGGGGGGCTACACCTTC
CASTIGDRGGYTF
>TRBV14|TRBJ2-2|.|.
TGTGCCAGCAGCCAAGATATCACCGGGGAGCTGTTTTTT
CASSQDITGELFF
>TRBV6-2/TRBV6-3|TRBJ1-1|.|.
TGTGCCAGCAGTTACGGGGGCAGCTACACTGAAGCTTTCTTT
CASSYGGSYTEAFF
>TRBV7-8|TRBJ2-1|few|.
TGTGCCAGCAGCCTTCTTCCCCGGGACAATGAGCAGTTCTTC
CASSLLPRDNEQFF
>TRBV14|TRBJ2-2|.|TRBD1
TGTGCCAGCAGCCATTTTCGGGACAGGGGTGTCGGGGAGCTGTTTTTT
CASSHFRDRGVGELFF
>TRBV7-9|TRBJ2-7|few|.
TGTGCCAGCAGCTTAGGGCCCTTGCTGGAGGACTACGAGCAGTACTTC
CASSLGPLLEDYEQYF
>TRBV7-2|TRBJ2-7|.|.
TGTGCCAGCAGCTTAGTTCAGGCACCCTCCTACGAGCAGTACTTC
CASSLVQAPSYEQYF
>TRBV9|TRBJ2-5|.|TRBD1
TGTGCCAGCAGCGTGGGACCGGGACAGCAAGAGACCCAGTACTTC
CASSVGPGQQETQYF